This record covers a single T cell receptor (beta chain). This entry belongs to a study of blood T cell repertoires in COVID-19. At the level of the study: Nucleic acid was either cDNA or gDNA, and it came from T cells, B-cell-depleted T cells, or PBMCs.

The assay was immunoSEQ multiplex PCR, and TCRdb's table has in-frame clones only and misses some. Altogether a few hundred thousand clones are present, about 90% being singletons, with the ten largest covering about 6.8%. This TCR was sampled from a man aged 18 to 29 who had recovered from COVID-19. The specimen was peripheral blood.

The CDR3 protein is CASSTFSGSTDTQYF. CDR3 sequence (DNA): TGTGCCAGCAGTACATTCTCGGGTAGCACAGATACGCAGTATTTT. The chain links TRBV6-2 or TRBV6-3 to TRBJ2-3; the D is unclear. CDR1 is MNHEY, CDR2 SVGEGT, per germline. Deletions cut 5 bases from V and 0 bases from J, with 12 bases between. The CDR3 loop spans 15 amino acids.